At least ten counts were recorded for the clone carrying this T cell receptor beta chain. Via MiXCR, TCRdb re-called the RACE reads, giving one row per CDR3 protein. The sample has more than 300,000 distinct CDR3 sequences, 4.5% to 7% seen once; the top ten hold about 8.2%. The time point is: pre-sensitization, week 0. Treatment here: therapeutic diphenylcyclopropenone sensitization with weekly scalp DPC. Prior to each patch test being applied, blood was drawn. The data are from a study of human T cells and chemical hapten exposure. The CDR3 has 15 amino acids. The V and J ends lost 5 bases and 1 base respectively, with 14 bases between them. Germline V gene lookup returns CDR1 SGHTA and CDR2 FQGTGA.

This sequence was found in a young woman with alopecia areata. Some clones in this sample may be carry-over from other donors' samples. The chain carries TRBV7-3 and TRBJ1-2, with a weak D call TRBD1 (6 bases). The sequencing used whole blood, collected in connection with sensitization to the hapten diphenylcyclopropenone (DPC). The CDR3 here is CASSPTGGRNYGYTF. CDR3 nucleotides: TGTGCCAGCAGCCCGACCGGGGGCCGTAACTATGGCTACACCTTC.